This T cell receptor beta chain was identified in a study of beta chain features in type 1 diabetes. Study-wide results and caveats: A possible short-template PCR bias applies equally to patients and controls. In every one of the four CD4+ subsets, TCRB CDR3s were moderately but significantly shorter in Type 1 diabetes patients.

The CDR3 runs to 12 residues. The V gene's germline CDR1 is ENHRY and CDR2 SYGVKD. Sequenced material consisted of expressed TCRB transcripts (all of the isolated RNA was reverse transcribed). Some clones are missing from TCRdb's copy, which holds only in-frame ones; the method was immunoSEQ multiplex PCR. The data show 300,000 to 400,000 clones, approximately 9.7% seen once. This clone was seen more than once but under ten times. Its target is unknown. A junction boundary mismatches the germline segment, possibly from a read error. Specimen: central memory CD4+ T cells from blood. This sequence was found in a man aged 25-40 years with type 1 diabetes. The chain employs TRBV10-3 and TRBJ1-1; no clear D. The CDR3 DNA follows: TGTGCCAGCAGTTACTCCGGCGTAGAAGCTTTCTTT. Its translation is CASSYSGVEAFF.